This T cell receptor beta chain was documented in a study of sequential checkpoint blockade in melanoma. After removal of 4 bases from V and 5 bases from J, the junction contained 6 bases not matched to a gene. The germline V gene has CDR1 MNHEY and CDR2 SMNVEV (reference sequence). The CDR3 has 15 residues. As to treatment: randomized to nivolumab then ipilimumab (arm A) or the reverse (arm B). The table came from immunoSEQ multiplex PCR; TCRdb's copy has only in-frame clones and leaves some out. Of approximately 17,000 clones in the sample, 85% to 95% were seen once. The sequences come from CD8+ T cells sorted from blood (inferred from file names), collected from a patient given nivolumab and ipilimumab in sequence. The receptor's source is a human donor with melanoma. The V call is TRBV27, the J call TRBJ1-5, with 9 bases fitting TRBD1. Written as DNA, the CDR3 is TGTGCCAGCAGTTCGTTACAGGGGGCGGATCAGCCCCAGCATTTT. Translated: CASSSLQGADQPQHF.